These 21 T cell receptor beta chains came from one sample sequenced in a study of cytomegalovirus exposure and HLA in healthy donors (dated 2017 in TCRdb). Receptors were amplified or captured by the immunoSEQ multiplex PCR assay. The multiplex PCR relied on a mix of 60 forward primers for TCR Vbeta segments and 13 reverse primers for TCR Jbeta segments. Not all clones reach the TCRdb copy of this immuneACCESS table, which keeps in-frame sequences only. Checked studies attribute under half of the gap to unresolved V genes and leave the rest unexplained. Here the sample has approximately 190,000 clones; roughly 87% occur a single time. The ten biggest clones cover around 0.99% of the sample. Specimen: PBMCs. The receptor source for this set is a boy under 10 years old in good health and CMV-seronegative.

The chain is built from TRBV2 and TRBJ2-5; D possibly corresponds to TRBD1 (6 bases). The CDR3 is made up of 15 amino acids. Germline V gene lookup returns CDR1 SNHLY and CDR2 FYNNEI. V was shortened by 1 base and J by 5 bases, with 14 bases between the two germline ends. The CDR3 sequence: CASSEGDLGGETQYF. CDR3 nucleotides: TGTGCCAGCAGTGAAGGGGACCTTGGGGGCGAGACCCAGTACTTC.

V is TRBV5-4 and J is TRBJ1-4; TRBD1 aligns across 11 bases. Per the germline V gene, CDR1 is SGHNT and CDR2 is YYREEE (reference sequence). The CDR3 has 14 residues. Losses at the gene ends were 3 bases for V and 8 bases for J; bases not matched to a gene: 3. CDR3 DNA sequence: TGTGCCAGCAGCTCCGGACAGGGGGCAGAAAAACTGTTTTTT. Translated, it gives CASSSGQGAEKLFF.

The rearrangement links TRBV11-2 to TRBJ2-3; 9 nucleotides agree with TRBD2. The CDR3 sequence is 16 residues long. J lost 0 bases, V lost 8 bases, and 9 bases had no gene match. Germline CDR1 SGHAT, CDR2 FQNNGV. The CDR3 nucleotides read TGTGCCAGCGGGACTAGCCCCATCCCAAGCACAGATACGCAGTATTTT. Translating it yields CASGTSPIPSTDTQYF.

The chain recombines TRBV7-3 with TRBJ2-3, with D maybe TRBD1 (5 bases). CDR3 size: 14 residues. Trimming shortened V by 2 bases and J by 3 bases, and 9 bases separated the two germline ends. Germline V lookup: CDR1 SGHTA, CDR2 FQGTGA. CDR3 sequence (DNA): TGTGCCAGCAGCTTATCAGGGTCGACAGATACGCAGTATTTT. Its translation is CASSLSGSTDTQYF.

The chain links TRBV19 to TRBJ2-2; 12 bases match TRBD2. Per germline, CDR1 LNHDA and CDR2 SQIVND (reference sequence). This CDR3 comprises 18 residues. With V trimmed by 8 bases and J by 4 bases, 14 bases remained unmatched. The DNA for the CDR3 is TGTGCCAGTGCTACCCCTACTCTAGCGGGGGGGAGCACCGGGGAGCTGTTTTTT. Translated, it gives CASATPTLAGGSTGELFF.

This rearrangement joins TRBV28 to TRBJ2-5, with TRBD2 identical over 9 bases. Germline V gene data show CDR1 as MDHEN and CDR2 as SYDVKM. V shed 6 bases and J 5 bases; nucleotides not matched to a gene: 10. The CDR3 extends over 15 amino acids. DNA of the CDR3: TGTGCCAGCAGCGGGAGTAGCGGGGGAGGGGAGACCCAGTACTTC. Protein product: CASSGSSGGGETQYF.

This chain links TRBV6-1 with TRBJ2-7, with TRBD1 as a possible D gene (6 bases). The V end was cut by 3 bases, the J end by 4 bases, with 16 bases between. The CDR3 has 15 residues. CDR1 is MNHNS and CDR2 is SASEGT in the germline V gene. CDR3 loop: CASSDQGTTKYEQYF. The CDR3 DNA sequence: TGTGCCAGCAGTGACCAGGGGACCACTAAATACGAGCAGTACTTC.

The rearrangement uses TRBV11-2 and TRBJ1-4; D is possibly TRBD1 (6 bases). The V end was cut by 1 base, the J end by 0 bases, with 15 bases between. Germline lookup yields CDR1 SGHAT and CDR2 FQNNGV. CDR3 length: 18 residues. Here the CDR3 DNA reads TGTGCCAGCAGCTTAGTGTCCGCAGGGGAAGCAACTAATGAAAAACTGTTTTTT. It codes for CASSLVSAGEATNEKLFF. Variable domain in full (rest from reference TRBV11-2 and TRBJ1-4): EAGVAQSPRYKIIEKRQSVAFWCNPISGHATLYWYQQILGQGPKLLIQFQNNGVVDDSQLPKDRFSAERLKGVDSTLKIQPAKLEDSAVYLCASSLVSAGEATNEKLFFGSGTQLSVL.

The rearrangement joins TRBV6-5 to TRBJ1-1; no reliable D call. The CDR3 extends over 12 amino acids. The V gene lost 4 bases and the J gene lost 2 bases, with 5 bases spanning the gap. Germline assignment: CDR1 MNHEY and CDR2 SVGAGI. CDR3 loop: CASSFRNTEAFF. The CDR3 nucleotides read TGTGCCAGCAGTTTCAGAAACACTGAAGCTTTCTTT.

This chain connects TRBV9 to TRBJ1-3, with D possibly TRBD1 on 5 matching bases. CDR1 and CDR2 from the germline V gene are SGDLS and YYNGEE. Trimming shortened V by 2 bases and J by 0 bases, and 12 bases separated the two germline ends. The CDR3 consists of 16 residues. The CDR3, as DNA: TGTGCCAGCAGCGTGGGACCGGGGGGCTCTGGAAACACCATATATTTT. Translated, it gives CASSVGPGGSGNTIYF.

The V gene is TRBV5-6, the J gene TRBJ2-1, with D possibly being TRBD1 (5 bases). The CDR3 contains 14 residues. The V end lost 4 bases, the J end lost 4 bases, and 12 bases lay between the germline ends. CDR1 is SGHDT, CDR2 YYEEEE, per germline. As DNA, the CDR3 is TGTGCCAGCAGCCCTGGGGCAGCGTACAATGAGCAGTTCTTC. It encodes CASSPGAAYNEQFF.

The chain recombines TRBV2 with TRBJ2-4; possible D gene TRBD1, 6 bases. The CDR3 is 15 amino acids. Germline CDR1 and CDR2: SNHLY and FYNNEI. Trimming took 6 bases from V and 0 from J, leaving 12 bases between them. CDR3 in DNA: TGTGCCAGCAGCCGGACAGCTCTAGCCAAAAACATTCAGTACTTC. Protein sequence: CASSRTALAKNIQYF.

The chain couples TRBV6-1 to TRBJ2-6; TRBD2 matches 7 bases. The germline V gene encodes CDR1 MNHNS and CDR2 SASEGT. The CDR3 is made up of 15 amino acids. The V segment lost 11 bases and the J segment 0 bases; nucleotides outside the gene matches: 7. CDR3: CAGGGGYSGANVLTF. CDR3 DNA sequence: TGTGCCGGTGGGGGGGGGTACTCTGGGGCCAACGTCCTGACTTTC.

This chain's CDR3 is CASSFGGRGRTGELFF. The CDR3 nucleotides are TGTGCCAGCAGTTTTGGGGGCAGGGGGCGAACCGGGGAGCTGTTTTTT. The chain links TRBV28 to TRBJ2-2; the match to TRBD1 covers 8 bases. Germline V gene lookup returns CDR1 MDHEN and CDR2 SYDVKM. The V segment lost 3 bases and the J segment 5 bases; nucleotides outside the gene matches: 8. The CDR3 totals 16 residues.

This clone showed up just a few times. V and J are TRBV6-4 and TRBJ1-1; maybe TRBD1 (5 bases). Germline loops: CDR1 MRHNA, CDR2 SNTAGT. The ends were cut back, 7 bases at V and 3 bases at J, with 21 bases in the middle. CDR3 length equals 16 residues. CDR3 sequence reads: CASTNIKRGGDTEAFF. The CDR3 nucleotides read TGTGCCAGCACCAACATAAAAAGGGGCGGGGACACTGAAGCTTTCTTT.

As DNA, the CDR3 is TGTGCCAGCAGTTTCGGGACAGAGCAGTACTTC. This sequence encodes CASSFGTEQYF. The J gene is TRBJ2-7, the V gene TRBV27; weak D call: TRBD1 (6 bases). The CDR3 is made up of 11 amino acids. Trimming cost V 3 bases and J 7 bases, with 7 bases left between them. Germline lookup yields CDR1 MNHEY and CDR2 SMNVEV (reference sequence).

J is TRBJ2-5 and V is TRBV5-1; weak D call: TRBD1 (5 bases). The DNA end lines up better with TRBJ2-7; the J call may be wrong. Germline CDR1 reads SGHRS; CDR2 reads YFSETQ. The CDR3 spans 14 residues. The CDR3, as DNA: TGCGCCAGCAGCTCAGACAGTCACTCCTACGAGCAGTACTTC. As protein: CASSSDSHSYEQYF.

The rearrangement links TRBV15 to TRBJ1-2; 9 positions agree with TRBD1. In germline, CDR1 is LNHNV, CDR2 YYDKDF (reference sequence). The CDR3 sequence is 14 residues long. The V and J ends lost 4 bases and 6 bases, in that order; junction bases with no gene match: 6. CDR3: CATSNRGLIDGYTF. The CDR3, as DNA: TGTGCCACCAGCAACAGGGGGCTTATAGATGGCTACACCTTC.

The chain combines TRBV19 with TRBJ1-3; 7 nucleotides match TRBD1. The CDR3 sequence is 14 residues long. Germline V CDR1 and CDR2: LNHDA, SQIVND (reference sequence). V lost 5 bases, J lost 1 base, and 2 bases stayed unmatched. The CDR3 DNA reads as TGTGCCAGTAGTGAACAGGGGTCTGGAAACACCATATATTTT. As protein: CASSEQGSGNTIYF. Looking up the rest from reference TRBV19 and TRBJ1-3 gives the full variable domain: DGGITQSPKYLFRKEGQNVTLSCEQNLNHDAMYWYRQDPGQGLRLIYYSQIVNDFQKGDIAEGYSVSREKKESFPLTVTSAQKNPTAFYLCASSEQGSGNTIYFGEGSWLTVV.

This chain joins TRBV19 and TRBJ1-5; the match to TRBD1 covers 8 bases. V gave up 4 bases and J gave up 7 bases; unmatched junction bases: 6. There are 14 residues in the CDR3. Germline lookup yields CDR1 LNHDA and CDR2 SQIVND (reference sequence). The CDR3 protein is CASSRGQGEQPQHF. The CDR3 nucleotides are TGTGCCAGTAGTAGAGGACAGGGTGAACAGCCCCAGCATTTT.

The chain combines TRBV29-1 with TRBJ2-3; D may be TRBD1 (5 bases). Germline V gives CDR1 SQVTM, CDR2 ANQGSEA. The CDR3 is 15 residues long. With 0 bases removed from V and 4 bases from J, the gap between germline ends came to 14 bases. The CDR3 bases are TGCAGCGTTGAAGACGTAACAGGCTCCCCAGATACGCAGTATTTT. Translation: CSVEDVTGSPDTQYF.